This section outlines one T cell receptor beta chain sequence together with its context. The CDR3 runs 17 residues. These data originate in a study of tumor-infiltrating lymphocytes in primary liver carcinoma. A constant-region primer primed TCR beta cDNA synthesis from about 530 ng of total RNA. ARM-PCR was slightly modified, and three nested multiplex PCR rounds with it gave rise to the TCR beta libraries. TRBV1-TRBV30 forward primers paired with a C-beta reverse primer were used in the first two PCR rounds, which ran roughly 9 cycles each. TCRdb analysed the multiplex PCR reads with MiXCR anew, one entry per CDR3 protein. The sample contains more than 60,000 distinct CDR3 sequences, about 72% of which appear only once. Scientists recovered RNA and DNA together from approximately 20-30 mg of unsorted bulk tissue. Five separate regions of each tumor underwent sampling.

What was sequenced was liver tumor tissue from sampling region 4. Subset noted: tumor region T4, right-lateral pole. The receptor's source is a man aged 35 to 55 with primary liver carcinoma and hepatitis B virus infection. The J gene is TRBJ2-2, the V gene TRBV21-1; TRBD2, as called in the table, went unchecked against the DNA. TRBV21-1 is shown as a pseudogene. In DNA form, the CDR3 reads TGTGCCAGCAGCAACAAATGCGGGAGAGGAAGCACCGGGGAGCTGTTTTTT. Translating gives CASSNKCGRGSTGELFF.